This T cell receptor (beta chain) was identified during a study of CD8 T cells in ankylosing spondylitis. The length of the CDR3 is 16 residues. Germline V gives CDR1 DFQATT, CDR2 SNEGSKA (reference sequence). 5'-RACE, quantitative and with molecular barcodes, yielded the TCR beta libraries. MiXCR, applied by TCRdb to the 5' RACE reads, yields one record per CDR3 protein. This table has about 320,000 distinct CDR3 sequences, more than 9% appearing once. Of note for this clonotype: Its antigen remains unknown. A much larger clone sits a single nucleotide away, making a read error possible.

Study-level findings and limits: Peripheral blood held disease-linked clones only at relatively low frequency, and these were CD8+. Disease-linked clones were reportedly significantly enriched in matched ankylosing spondylitis synovial fluid. Made up of several highly homologous variants, a TCR beta motif appeared characteristic of ankylosing spondylitis blood.

The sequence derives from a female donor with ankylosing spondylitis or in good health (not recorded which). This sequence joins TRBV20-1 and TRBJ1-4; 7 nucleotides line up with TRBD1. Material: blood, either unsorted or a sorted T cell fraction (not recorded which). The CDR3 DNA reads TGCTGTGCTAGGCGCTACCTCCGGGACAGTAATGAAAAACTGTTTTTT. It is translated as CCARRYLRDSNEKLFF.